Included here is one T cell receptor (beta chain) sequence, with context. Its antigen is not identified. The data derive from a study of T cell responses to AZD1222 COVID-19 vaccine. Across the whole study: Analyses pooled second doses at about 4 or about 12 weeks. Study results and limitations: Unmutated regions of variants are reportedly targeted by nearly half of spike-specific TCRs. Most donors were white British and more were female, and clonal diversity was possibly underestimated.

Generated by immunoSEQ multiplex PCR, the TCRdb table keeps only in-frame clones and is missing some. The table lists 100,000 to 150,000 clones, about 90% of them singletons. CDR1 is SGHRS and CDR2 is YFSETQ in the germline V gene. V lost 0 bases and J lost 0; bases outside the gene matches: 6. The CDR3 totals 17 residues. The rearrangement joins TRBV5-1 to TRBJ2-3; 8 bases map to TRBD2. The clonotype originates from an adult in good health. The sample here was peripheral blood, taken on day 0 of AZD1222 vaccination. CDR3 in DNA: TGCGCCAGCAGCTTGGTACTAGCGGAGGCTAGCACAGATACGCAGTATTTT. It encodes CASSLVLAEASTDTQYF.